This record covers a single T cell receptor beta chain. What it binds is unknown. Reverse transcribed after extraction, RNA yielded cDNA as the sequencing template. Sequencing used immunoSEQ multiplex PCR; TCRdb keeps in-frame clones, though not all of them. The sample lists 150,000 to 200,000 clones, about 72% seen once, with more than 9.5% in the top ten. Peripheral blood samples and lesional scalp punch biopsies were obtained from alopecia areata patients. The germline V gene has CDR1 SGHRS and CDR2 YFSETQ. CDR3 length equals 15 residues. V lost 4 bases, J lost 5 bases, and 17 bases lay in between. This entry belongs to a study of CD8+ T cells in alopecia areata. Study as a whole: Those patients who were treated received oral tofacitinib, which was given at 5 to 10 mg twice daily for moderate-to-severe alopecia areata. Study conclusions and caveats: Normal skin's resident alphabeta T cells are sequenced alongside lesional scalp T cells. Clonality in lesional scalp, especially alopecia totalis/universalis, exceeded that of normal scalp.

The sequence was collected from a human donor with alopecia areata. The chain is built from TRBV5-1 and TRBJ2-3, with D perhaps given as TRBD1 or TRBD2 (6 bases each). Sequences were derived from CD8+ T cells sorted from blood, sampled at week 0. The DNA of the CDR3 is TGCGCCAGCAGCCCGGATGGGGGGCTTGGAGATACGCAGTATTTT. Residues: CASSPDGGLGDTQYF.